This T cell receptor (beta chain) was recorded in a study of cytomegalovirus exposure and HLA in healthy donors. On the study more broadly: A prior study identified approximately 110 million unique TCR beta sequences from some 180 million T cells.

Remarks on this clone: The antigen is undetermined.

With 60 Vbeta and 13 Jbeta primers, the PCR was carried out. Repertoires were generated with immunoSEQ multiplex PCR, while TCRdb's copy carries only in-frame clones and drops some. The sample totals 100,000 to 150,000 clones. Study-wide results and caveats: Follow-up analysis seemed to connect common viral pathogens with several of the most significant clusters identified.

The sequence came from a man aged 35 to 55 in good health and CMV-seronegative. What was sequenced was PBMCs.

The CDR3 here is CASSQESSGRQAFF. The CDR3, as DNA: TGTGCCAGCAGCCAAGAAAGCTCTGGGCGTCAAGCTTTCTTT. The chain uses TRBV4-2 and TRBJ1-1; D unresolved. This CDR3 comprises 14 residues. The germline gives CDR1 LGHNA, CDR2 YNFKEQ. V dropped 0 bases and J dropped 9 bases, with 14 bases sitting between them.